This TCR beta chain derives from a study of CD8+ T cells in alopecia areata. The V and J ends lost 6 bases and 6 bases, in that order; junction bases with no gene match: 8. The CDR3 has 14 residues. Germline CDR1 SQVTM, CDR2 ANQGSEA. Once RNA had been extracted, it was reverse transcribed into cDNA to act as the sequencing template. The repertoire was sequenced with immunoSEQ multiplex PCR; TCRdb's copy has only in-frame clones and lacks some. The sample yields 220,000 or so clones, 50% to 65% seen once. The V call is TRBV29-1, the J call TRBJ2-7; 13 bases map to TRBD2. This TCR derives from a human donor with alopecia areata. The starting material was CD4+ T cells sorted from blood, obtained at week 0. CDR3 nucleotides: TGCAGCGTCAGAGAAGGACTAGCGGGAGCCGAGCAGTACTTC. As protein: CSVREGLAGAEQYF.